The present TCR beta chain was sequenced within a study of vaccination effects on CD4 cells after COVID-19. This clone appeared a few times. Its antigen is still unknown. TCRdb's copy holds only in-frame clones and misses some; the assay was immunoSEQ multiplex PCR. In the table there are 57,000 or so clones, 73% of which are singletons. The germline V and J ends were trimmed by 0 bases and 0 bases, with 3 bases remaining between them. Germline V lookup: CDR1 GTSNPN, CDR2 SVGIG (reference sequence). CDR3 length: 13 amino acids. ViraFEST assay sequencing came after antigen-specific CD4+ T cells were expanded with viral peptide pools. Investigators separated out CD4+ T cells once approximately 10 days of culture had passed. The vaccine given was either BNT162b2 or mRNA-1273, in two doses. Neither prior SARS-CoV-2 infection nor positive nucleocapsid antibodies were present in the vaccine recipients. PBMC cultures contained about 2 million cells per well, 9.5 to 10 IU/ml IL-2 and 10 ug/ml peptides.

The sample consisted of CD4+ T cells from PBMCs cultured with HCoV-229E spike peptides, taken after COVID-19 vaccination. The sequence came from a human donor who received a COVID-19 vaccine. The rearrangement uses TRBV30 and TRBJ1-3, with D unclear. The CDR3 DNA reads TGTGCCTGGAGTGTATTCTCTGGAAACACCATATATTTT. Encoded protein: CAWSVFSGNTIYF.